Listed below are T cell receptor beta chains from one sample, sequenced in a study of blood T cell repertoires in COVID-19. The repertoire was sequenced with immunoSEQ multiplex PCR; TCRdb's copy has only in-frame clones and lacks some. The sample includes under 450,000 clones, more than 70% of them seen just once. Sequenced: peripheral blood. Receptor source: a woman in her forties or fifties with COVID-19, enrolled during active disease. Each CDR3 is given with its conserved first and last residue. Fields, in order: clone size, V gene, D gene, CDR3 length, J gene, CDR3 protein, CDR3 DNA. A D gene is named only where the DNA matches it firmly. Expanded clones get a size class; other rows say once, few or many, or leave the size out.

NA	TRBV7-9	TRBD1	15	TRBJ1-4	CASSSITGVGEKLFF	TGTGCCAGCAGCTCCATAACAGGGGTGGGGGAAAAACTGTTTTTT
NA	TRBV5-1	TRBD1	16	TRBJ1-2	CASSLVTGGLNYGYTF	TGCGCCAGCAGCTTGGTAACAGGGGGCTTAAACTATGGCTACACCTTC
once	TRBV5-1	NA	14	TRBJ2-7	CASSLQGRFYEQYF	TGCGCCAGCAGCCTACAGGGTCGCTTCTACGAGCAGTACTTC
NA	TRBV10-3	TRBD2	16	TRBJ2-3	CAIRETSGGSTDTQYF	TGTGCCATCAGGGAGACTAGCGGGGGGTCCACAGATACGCAGTATTTT
NA	TRBV27	NA	14	TRBJ2-3	CASTLTAMTDTQYF	TGTGCCAGCACCCTAACCGCGATGACAGATACGCAGTATTTT
NA	TRBV11-2	TRBD1	15	TRBJ2-1	CASSHGTGAYNEQFF	TGTGCCAGCAGCCACGGGACAGGAGCCTACAATGAGCAGTTCTTC
NA	TRBV12-3/TRBV12-4	NA	13	TRBJ2-2	CASSQGNTGELFF	TGTGCCAGCAGCCAGGGGAACACCGGGGAGCTGTTTTTT
NA	TRBV5-4	NA	16	TRBJ1-5	CASSSGGGSGTQPQHF	TGTGCCAGCAGCTCGGGGGGGGGATCAGGTACTCAGCCCCAGCATTTT
NA	TRBV7-2	NA	16	TRBJ2-5	CASSLTGMTIQETQYF	TGTGCCAGCAGCTTAACCGGGATGACGATTCAAGAGACCCAGTACTTC
NA	TRBV7-9	NA	14	TRBJ1-1	CASSLVPGTTEAFF	TGTGCCAGCAGCTTAGTTCCGGGAACAACTGAAGCTTTCTTT
NA	TRBV11-2	NA	14	TRBJ2-7	CASSAGQSYGVQYF	TGTGCCAGCAGCGCCGGACAGTCCTATGGGGTGCAGTACTTC
NA	TRBV3-1/TRBV3-2	NA	15	TRBJ2-7	CASSQAASEFYEQYF	TGTGCCAGCAGCCAAGCGGCTAGCGAGTTCTACGAGCAGTACTTC
NA	TRBV2	TRBD2	15	TRBJ2-1	CASTRLAGGRDEQFF	TGTGCCAGCACCCGACTAGCGGGGGGGCGGGATGAGCAGTTCTTC
NA	TRBV28	NA	15	TRBJ2-7	CATQVLTVSSYEQYF	TGTGCCACCCAAGTCTTGACAGTGAGCTCCTACGAGCAGTACTTC
NA	TRBV6-5	NA	15	TRBJ1-2	CASIEIRTANYGYTF	TGTGCCAGCATAGAGATCCGGACAGCTAACTATGGCTACACCTTC
NA	TRBV5-8	NA	14	TRBJ1-3	CASSLRGSGNTIYF	TGTGCCAGCAGCTTGAGGGGTTCTGGAAACACCATATATTTT
NA	TRBV28	NA	12	TRBJ2-4	CASSLWADIQYF	TGTGCCAGCAGTTTATGGGCGGACATTCAGTACTTC
NA	TRBV9	NA	13	TRBJ2-7	CASSVDSSYEQYF	TGTGCCAGCAGCGTGGACAGTTCCTACGAGCAGTACTTC
NA	TRBV29-1	TRBD1	13	TRBJ2-1	CSVTPTGAREQFF	TGCAGCGTTACCCCGACAGGGGCGCGTGAGCAGTTCTTC
NA	TRBV7-2	NA	14	TRBJ2-3	CASSSQIGGDTQYF	TGTGCCAGCAGCTCCCAGATCGGGGGAGATACGCAGTATTTT
NA	TRBV5-4	TRBD2	15	TRBJ2-2	CASSLQRGHTGELFF	TGTGCCAGCAGCTTGCAGCGGGGTCACACCGGGGAGCTGTTTTTT
few	TRBV12-3/TRBV12-4	NA	13	TRBJ1-1	CASSLGGRGRAFF	TGTGCCAGCAGTTTAGGTGGAAGGGGTAGGGCTTTCTTT
few	TRBV27	TRBD1	18	TRBJ2-5	CASSDSSGTGLSPETQYF	TGTGCCAGCAGTGATTCTTCCGGGACAGGGCTGTCCCCAGAGACCCAGTACTTC
NA	TRBV2	TRBD1	16	TRBJ2-7	CASRYDRGHLSYEQYF	TGTGCCAGCCGATACGACAGGGGCCATCTATCCTACGAGCAGTACTTC
NA	TRBV4-1	NA	17	TRBJ1-3	CASSQANSVGRRNTIYF	TGCGCCAGCAGCCAGGCTAATTCCGTGGGGAGAAGAAACACCATATATTTT
once	TRBV3-1/TRBV3-2	NA	14	TRBJ1-5	CASSLGYSNQPQHF	TGTGCCAGCAGCCTCGGGTATAGCAATCAGCCCCAGCATTTT
NA	TRBV24-1	NA	14	TRBJ2-7	CATSVLGFSYEQYF	TGTGCCACCAGCGTCCTAGGTTTCTCCTACGAGCAGTACTTC
NA	TRBV19	TRBD2	16	TRBJ2-5	CASSILLAGGKETQYF	TGTGCCAGTAGTATATTACTAGCGGGGGGAAAAGAGACCCAGTACTTC
NA	TRBV28	TRBD1	15	TRBJ2-3	CASSLGGLSTDTQYF	TGTGCCAGCAGCTTAGGGGGCCTCAGCACAGATACGCAGTATTTT
NA	TRBV6-5	NA	15	TRBJ2-7	CASSLTPDGNYEQYF	TGTGCCAGCAGTCTTACACCCGACGGGAACTACGAGCAGTACTTC
NA	TRBV4-2	TRBD2	19	TRBJ2-1	CASSLRPSGGGGSYNEQFF	TGTGCCAGCAGCCTTCGCCCAAGTGGAGGCGGGGGTTCTTACAATGAGCAGTTCTTC
few	TRBV2	TRBD1	14	TRBJ1-2	CASSSQGAGYGYTF	TGTGCCAGCAGTTCACAGGGGGCGGGGTATGGCTACACCTTC
NA	TRBV2	NA	13	TRBJ2-2	CASRLAHTGELFF	TGTGCCAGCAGGCTAGCGCACACCGGGGAGCTGTTTTTT
once	TRBV10-1	TRBD1	14	TRBJ2-1	CASSETTGYNEQFF	TGCGCCAGCAGTGAAACGACAGGGTACAATGAGCAGTTCTTC
NA	TRBV11-2	NA	13	TRBJ1-1	CASSLDVSPEAFF	TGTGCCAGCAGCTTAGATGTAAGCCCGGAAGCTTTCTTT
NA	TRBV6-5	TRBD1	15	TRBJ1-6	CASSRQAGGNSPLHF	TGTGCCAGCAGCCGCCAGGCAGGGGGCAATTCACCCCTCCACTTT
NA	TRBV2	NA	17	TRBJ1-4	CASSRQAIGATNEKLFF	TGTGCCAGCAGCCGACAGGCCATAGGGGCAACTAATGAAAAACTGTTTTTT
once	TRBV6-5	TRBD1	15	TRBJ1-2	CATPEVRGTLGGYTF	TGTGCCACCCCGGAGGTCAGGGGGACCCTCGGTGGCTACACCTTC
NA	TRBV20-1	TRBD1	12	TRBJ1-1	CSASTGTGKAFF	TGCAGTGCTAGTACCGGGACAGGGAAAGCTTTCTTT
NA	TRBV7-9	TRBD1	16	TRBJ2-1	CASSGPGGPSYNEQFF	TGTGCCAGCAGCGGACCAGGGGGCCCTTCCTACAATGAGCAGTTCTTC
once	TRBV5-5	NA	13	TRBJ1-6	CASFENGYSPLHF	TGTGCCAGCTTCGAAAACGGGTATTCACCCCTCCACTTT
NA	TRBV7-3	TRBD2	14	TRBJ2-7	CASAVGSGGYEQYF	TGTGCCAGCGCCGTGGGGAGCGGGGGATACGAGCAGTACTTC
NA	TRBV14	TRBD1	14	TRBJ2-7	CASSQDPGQPQQYF	TGTGCCAGCAGCCAAGATCCGGGACAGCCCCAGCAGTACTTC
once	TRBV5-4	TRBD2	16	TRBJ2-2	CASSLGTSGVTGELFF	TGTGCCAGCAGCTTAGGGACTAGCGGGGTCACCGGGGAGCTGTTTTTT
NA	TRBV19	TRBD1	14	TRBJ2-2	CASILGQGSGELFF	TGTGCCAGTATTTTGGGACAGGGGTCCGGGGAGCTGTTTTTT
NA	TRBV5-1	NA	15	TRBJ1-5	CASSLVPGSNQPQHF	TGCGCCAGCAGCTTGGTTCCGGGTAGCAATCAGCCCCAGCATTTT
NA	TRBV4-1	TRBD1	15	TRBJ1-1	CASSRQTGMNTEAFF	TGCGCCAGCAGCCGACAGACAGGGATGAACACTGAAGCTTTCTTT
once	TRBV30	NA	13	TRBJ1-5	CAWSLQGNQPQHF	TGTGCCTGGAGTCTACAGGGAAATCAGCCCCAGCATTTT
once	TRBV5-1	NA	14	TRBJ2-1	CASSPEGGPAEQFF	TGCGCCAGCAGCCCTGAGGGGGGGCCGGCCGAGCAGTTCTTC
NA	TRBV29-1	NA	11	TRBJ1-2	CSVELGGAYTF	TGCAGCGTTGAATTAGGGGGAGCGTACACCTTC
NA	TRBV11-2	NA	16	TRBJ2-7	CASSLVRDMAAYEQYF	TGTGCCAGCAGCTTAGTTCGTGACATGGCTGCCTACGAGCAGTACTTC
NA	TRBV2	TRBD2	17	TRBJ2-3	CASSESTSGGITDTQYF	TGTGCCAGCAGTGAATCGACTAGCGGGGGAATAACAGATACGCAGTATTTT
NA	TRBV6-1	TRBD1	15	TRBJ2-1	CASSSDRGQYNEQFF	TGTGCCAGCAGTTCGGATAGGGGGCAATACAATGAGCAGTTCTTC